This paragraph reports one T cell receptor (beta chain). Per germline, CDR1 SGHVS and CDR2 FNYEAQ. The CDR3 covers 17 residues. V dropped 1 base and J dropped 8 bases, with 21 bases sitting between them. The data were taken from a study of blood T cell repertoires in COVID-19. The assay was immunoSEQ multiplex PCR, and TCRdb's table has in-frame clones only and misses some. This table has fewer than 80,000 clones, roughly 92% appearing once. The chain employs TRBV7-6 and TRBJ2-1, with D possibly TRBD1 on 5 matching bases. The sequence was obtained from a human donor in a cohort sampled during active COVID-19. Sequencing used peripheral blood. Here the CDR3 DNA reads TGTGCCAGCAGCTTAGGTAGGAAACCCCTAGAAGGGGATGAGCAGTTCTTC. This sequence encodes CASSLGRKPLEGDEQFF.